The present T cell receptor (beta chain) was sequenced within a study of beta chain features in type 1 diabetes. In the study overall: Healthy donors and patients had similar age, gender and cell yields.

The CDR3 spans 14 residues. CDR1 is MDHEN and CDR2 is SYDVKM in the germline V gene. V was pared by 6 bases and J by 5 bases, with 16 bases between. Note on this clone: Its antigen is not identified.

Notes on the study in general: For patients, the naive, central memory and Treg TCRB repertoires appeared more alike than for healthy donors.

The whole isolated RNA underwent reverse transcription, so sequencing captured expressed TCRB transcripts. About 3.7 million reads per sample were averaged for naive, central memory and regulatory samples. Profiled with immunoSEQ multiplex PCR; TCRdb holds only in-frame clones, not every one. The table records around 290,000 clones, roughly 8% of them present only once. The genes are TRBV28 and TRBJ1-1; D is undetermined. Sample: central memory CD4+ T cells from blood. The origin of this receptor is a woman younger than 30 in good health. The DNA for the CDR3 is TGTGCCAGCAGGCCCCAAAGTGGTGGGACTGAAGCTTTCTTT. The encoded protein is CASRPQSGGTEAFF.